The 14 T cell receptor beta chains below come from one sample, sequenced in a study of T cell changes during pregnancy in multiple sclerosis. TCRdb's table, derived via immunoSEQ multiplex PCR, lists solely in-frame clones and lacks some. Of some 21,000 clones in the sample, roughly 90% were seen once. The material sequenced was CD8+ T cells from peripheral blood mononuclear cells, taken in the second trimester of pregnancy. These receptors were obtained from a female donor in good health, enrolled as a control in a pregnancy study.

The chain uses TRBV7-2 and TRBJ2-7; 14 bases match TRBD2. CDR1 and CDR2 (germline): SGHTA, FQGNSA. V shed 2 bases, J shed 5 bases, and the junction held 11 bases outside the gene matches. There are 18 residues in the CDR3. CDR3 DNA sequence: TGTGCCAGCAGCTTACGCGTGTGGGGGACTAGCGGGAGTGACGAGCAGTACTTC. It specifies CASSLRVWGTSGSDEQYF.

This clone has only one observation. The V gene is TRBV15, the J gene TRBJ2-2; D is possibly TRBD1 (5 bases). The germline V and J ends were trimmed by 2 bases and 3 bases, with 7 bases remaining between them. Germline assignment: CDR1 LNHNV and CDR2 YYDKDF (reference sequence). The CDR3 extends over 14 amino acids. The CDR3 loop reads CATSRQGDTGELFF. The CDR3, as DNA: TGTGCCACCAGCAGACAAGGGGACACCGGGGAGCTGTTTTTT.

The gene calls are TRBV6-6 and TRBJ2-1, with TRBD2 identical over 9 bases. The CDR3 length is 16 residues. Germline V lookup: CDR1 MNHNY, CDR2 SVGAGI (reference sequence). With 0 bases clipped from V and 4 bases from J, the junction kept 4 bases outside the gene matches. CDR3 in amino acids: CASSYSAGGGYNEQFF. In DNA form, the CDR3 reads TGTGCCAGCAGTTACTCTGCGGGAGGGGGGTACAATGAGCAGTTCTTC.

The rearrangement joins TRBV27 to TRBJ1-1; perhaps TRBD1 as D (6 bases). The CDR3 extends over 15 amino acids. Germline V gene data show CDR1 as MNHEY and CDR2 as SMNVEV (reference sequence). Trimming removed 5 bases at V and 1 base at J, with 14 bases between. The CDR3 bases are TGTGCCAGCAGTCCTGGACAGATCCCGAACACTGAAGCTTTCTTT. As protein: CASSPGQIPNTEAFF.

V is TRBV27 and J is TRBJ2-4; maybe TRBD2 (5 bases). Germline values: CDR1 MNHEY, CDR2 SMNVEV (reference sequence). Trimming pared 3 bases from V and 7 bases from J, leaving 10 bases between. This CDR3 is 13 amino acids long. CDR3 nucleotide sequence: TGTGCCAGCAGTTTGCCCCGCGGGAACATTCAGTACTTC. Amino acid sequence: CASSLPRGNIQYF.

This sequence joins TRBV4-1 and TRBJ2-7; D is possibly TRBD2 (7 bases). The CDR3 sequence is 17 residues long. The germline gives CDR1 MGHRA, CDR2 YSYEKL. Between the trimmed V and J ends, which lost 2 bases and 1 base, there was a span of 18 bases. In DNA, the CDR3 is TGCGCCAGCAGCCAAAGGGGGGGAGGGGCCGCGTCCTACGAGCAGTACTTC. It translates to CASSQRGGGAASYEQYF.

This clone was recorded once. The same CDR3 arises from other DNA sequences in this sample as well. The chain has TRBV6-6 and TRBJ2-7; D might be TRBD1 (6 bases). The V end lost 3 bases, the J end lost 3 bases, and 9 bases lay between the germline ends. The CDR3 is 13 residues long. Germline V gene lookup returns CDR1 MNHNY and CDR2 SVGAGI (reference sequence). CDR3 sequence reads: CASSYSDSYEQYF. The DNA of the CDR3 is TGTGCCAGCAGTTATTCGGACAGCTACGAGCAGTACTTC.

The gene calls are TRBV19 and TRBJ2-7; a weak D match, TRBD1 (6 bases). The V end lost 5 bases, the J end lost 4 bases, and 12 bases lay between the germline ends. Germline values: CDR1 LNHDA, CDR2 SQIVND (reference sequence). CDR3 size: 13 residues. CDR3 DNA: TGTGCCAGTAGTCAGGACAGCCTTTACGAGCAGTACTTC. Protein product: CASSQDSLYEQYF. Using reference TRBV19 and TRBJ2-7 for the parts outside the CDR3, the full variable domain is DGGITQSPKYLFRKEGQNVTLSCEQNLNHDAMYWYRQDPGQGLRLIYYSQIVNDFQKGDIAEGYSVSREKKESFPLTVTSAQKNPTAFYLCASSQDSLYEQYFGPGTRLTVT.

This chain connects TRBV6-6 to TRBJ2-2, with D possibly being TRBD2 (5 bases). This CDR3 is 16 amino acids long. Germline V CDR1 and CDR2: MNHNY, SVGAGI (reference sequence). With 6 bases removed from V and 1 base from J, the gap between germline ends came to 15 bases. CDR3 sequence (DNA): TGTGCCAGCAGCGCGGAGGTGGCCGTGAACACCGGGGAGCTGTTTTTT. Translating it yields CASSAEVAVNTGELFF.

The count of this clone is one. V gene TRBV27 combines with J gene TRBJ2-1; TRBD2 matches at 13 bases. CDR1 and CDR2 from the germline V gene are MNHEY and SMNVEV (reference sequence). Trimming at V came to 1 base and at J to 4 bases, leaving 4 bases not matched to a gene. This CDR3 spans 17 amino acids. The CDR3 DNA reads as TGTGCCAGCAGTTTATACGGGACTAGCGGGATATACAATGAGCAGTTCTTC. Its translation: CASSLYGTSGIYNEQFF.

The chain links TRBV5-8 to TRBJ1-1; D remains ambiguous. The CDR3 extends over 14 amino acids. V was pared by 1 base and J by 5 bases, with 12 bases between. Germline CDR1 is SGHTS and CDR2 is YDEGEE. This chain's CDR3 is CASSLLGEGTEAFF. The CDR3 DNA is TGTGCCAGCAGCTTGTTGGGAGAGGGTACTGAAGCTTTCTTT. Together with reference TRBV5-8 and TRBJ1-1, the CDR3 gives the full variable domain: EAGVTQSPTHLIKTRGQQATLRCSPISGHTSVYWYQQALGLGLQFLLWYDEGEERNRGNFPPRFSGRQFPNYSSELNVNALELEDSALYLCASSLLGEGTEAFFGQGTRLTVV.

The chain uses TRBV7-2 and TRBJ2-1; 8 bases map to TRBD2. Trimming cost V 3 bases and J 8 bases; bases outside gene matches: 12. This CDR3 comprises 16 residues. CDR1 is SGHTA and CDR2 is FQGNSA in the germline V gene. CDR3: CASSFPTAGVYDEQFF. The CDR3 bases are TGTGCCAGCAGCTTCCCCACAGCGGGAGTTTACGATGAGCAGTTCTTC.

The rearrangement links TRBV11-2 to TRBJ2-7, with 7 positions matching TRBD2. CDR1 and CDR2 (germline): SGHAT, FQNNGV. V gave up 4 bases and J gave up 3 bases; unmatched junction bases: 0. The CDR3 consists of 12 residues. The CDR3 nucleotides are TGTGCCAGCAGCTCTAGCGGCTACGAGCAGTACTTC. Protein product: CASSSSGYEQYF. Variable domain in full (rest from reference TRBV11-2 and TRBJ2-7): EAGVAQSPRYKIIEKRQSVAFWCNPISGHATLYWYQQILGQGPKLLIQFQNNGVVDDSQLPKDRFSAERLKGVDSTLKIQPAKLEDSAVYLCASSSSGYEQYFGPGTRLTVT.

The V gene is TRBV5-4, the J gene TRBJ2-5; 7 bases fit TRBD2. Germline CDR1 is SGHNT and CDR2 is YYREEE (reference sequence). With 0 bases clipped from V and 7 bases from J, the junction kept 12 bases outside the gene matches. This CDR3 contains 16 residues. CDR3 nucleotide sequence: TGTGCCAGCAGCTTGGGTATAGCGGGCCAACGAGGGACCCAGTACTTC. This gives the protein CASSLGIAGQRGTQYF.